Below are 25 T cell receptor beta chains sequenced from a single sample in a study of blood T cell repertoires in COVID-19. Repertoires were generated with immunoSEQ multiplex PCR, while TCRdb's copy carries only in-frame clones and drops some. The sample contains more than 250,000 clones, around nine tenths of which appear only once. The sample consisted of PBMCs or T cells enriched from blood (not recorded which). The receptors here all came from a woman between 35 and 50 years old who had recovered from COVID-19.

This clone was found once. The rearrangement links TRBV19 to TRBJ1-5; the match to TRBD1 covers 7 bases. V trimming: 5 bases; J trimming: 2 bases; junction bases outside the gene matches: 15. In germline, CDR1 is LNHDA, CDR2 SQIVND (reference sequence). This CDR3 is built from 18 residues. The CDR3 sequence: CASSPPRLTGPGNQPQHF. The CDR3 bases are TGTGCCAGTAGTCCACCACGGCTGACAGGGCCGGGCAATCAGCCCCAGCATTTT. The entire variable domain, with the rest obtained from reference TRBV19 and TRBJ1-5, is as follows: DGGITQSPKYLFRKEGQNVTLSCEQNLNHDAMYWYRQDPGQGLRLIYYSQIVNDFQKGDIAEGYSVSREKKESFPLTVTSAQKNPTAFYLCASSPPRLTGPGNQPQHFGDGTRLSIL.

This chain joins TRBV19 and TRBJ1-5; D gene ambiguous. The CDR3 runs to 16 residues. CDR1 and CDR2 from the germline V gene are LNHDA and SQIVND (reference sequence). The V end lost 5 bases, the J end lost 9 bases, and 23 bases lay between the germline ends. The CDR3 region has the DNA TGTGCCAGTAGTGTCGTCGGGTCCGTTAGGAGTTCGCCCCAGCATTTT. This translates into CASSVVGSVRSSPQHF.

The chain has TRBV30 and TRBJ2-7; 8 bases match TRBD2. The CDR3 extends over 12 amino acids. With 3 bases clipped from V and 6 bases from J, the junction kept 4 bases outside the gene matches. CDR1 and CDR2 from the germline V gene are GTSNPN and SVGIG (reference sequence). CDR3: CAWRAGDSEQYF. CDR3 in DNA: TGTGCCTGGAGAGCGGGAGACTCCGAGCAGTACTTC.

In DNA form, the CDR3 reads TGTGCCAGCAGCCCGTTTGGGACAATAAGTACTGAAGCTTTCTTT. It translates to CASSPFGTISTEAFF. The gene calls are TRBV11-2 and TRBJ1-1; weak D call: TRBD1 (6 bases). The ends were cut back, 5 bases at V and 5 bases at J, with 18 bases in the middle. CDR1 and CDR2 from the germline V gene are SGHAT and FQNNGV. The CDR3 sequence is 15 residues long.

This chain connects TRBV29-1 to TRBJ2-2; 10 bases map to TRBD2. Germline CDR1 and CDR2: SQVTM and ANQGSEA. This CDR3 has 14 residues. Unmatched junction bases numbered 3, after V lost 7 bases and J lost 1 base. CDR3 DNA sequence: TGCAGCGGTCGGACTAGCGGGAACACCGGGGAGCTGTTTTTT. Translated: CSGRTSGNTGELFF.

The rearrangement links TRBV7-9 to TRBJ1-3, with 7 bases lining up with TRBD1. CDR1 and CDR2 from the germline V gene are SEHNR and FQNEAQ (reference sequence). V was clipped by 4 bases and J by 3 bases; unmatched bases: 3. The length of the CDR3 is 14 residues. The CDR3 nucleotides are TGTGCCAGCAGCTCAACAGGGGTTGGAAACACCATATATTTT. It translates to CASSSTGVGNTIYF. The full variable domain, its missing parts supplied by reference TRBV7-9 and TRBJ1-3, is DTGVSQNPRHKITKRGQNVTFRCDPISEHNRLYWYRQTLGQGPEFLTYFQNEAQLEKSRLLSDRFSAERPKGSFSTLEIQRTEQGDSAMYLCASSSTGVGNTIYFGEGSWLTVV.

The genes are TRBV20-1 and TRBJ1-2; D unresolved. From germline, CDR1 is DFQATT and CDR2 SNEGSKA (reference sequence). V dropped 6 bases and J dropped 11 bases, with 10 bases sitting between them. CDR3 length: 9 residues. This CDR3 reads CSARLGYTF. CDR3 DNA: TGCAGTGCCAGGCTTGGGTACACCTTC.

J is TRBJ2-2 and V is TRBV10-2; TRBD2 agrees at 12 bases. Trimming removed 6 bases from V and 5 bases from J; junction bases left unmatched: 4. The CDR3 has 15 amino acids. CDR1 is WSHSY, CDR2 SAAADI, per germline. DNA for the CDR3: TGCGCCAGCAGAGGACTAGCGGGATTTACCGGGGAGCTGTTTTTT. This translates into CASRGLAGFTGELFF.

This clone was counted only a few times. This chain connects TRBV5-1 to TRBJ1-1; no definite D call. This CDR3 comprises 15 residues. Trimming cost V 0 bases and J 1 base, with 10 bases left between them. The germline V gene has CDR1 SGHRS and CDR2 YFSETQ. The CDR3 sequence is CASSLGEVGNTEAFF. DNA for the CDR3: TGCGCCAGCAGCTTGGGGGAGGTGGGGAACACTGAAGCTTTCTTT.

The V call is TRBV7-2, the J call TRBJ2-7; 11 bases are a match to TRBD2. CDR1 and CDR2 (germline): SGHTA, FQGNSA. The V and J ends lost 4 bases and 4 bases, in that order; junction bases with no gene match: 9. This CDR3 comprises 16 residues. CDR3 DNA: TGTGCCAGCAGCTCCTACCGGACTAGCGGGTTGTACGAGCAGTACTTC. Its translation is CASSSYRTSGLYEQYF.

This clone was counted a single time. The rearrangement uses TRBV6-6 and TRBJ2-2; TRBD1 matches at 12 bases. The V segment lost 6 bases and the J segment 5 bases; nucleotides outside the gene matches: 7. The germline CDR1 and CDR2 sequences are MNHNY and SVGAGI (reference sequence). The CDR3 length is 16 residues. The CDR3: CASRRDRGRETGELFF. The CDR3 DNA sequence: TGTGCCAGCAGACGGGACAGGGGGCGCGAGACCGGGGAGCTGTTTTTT.

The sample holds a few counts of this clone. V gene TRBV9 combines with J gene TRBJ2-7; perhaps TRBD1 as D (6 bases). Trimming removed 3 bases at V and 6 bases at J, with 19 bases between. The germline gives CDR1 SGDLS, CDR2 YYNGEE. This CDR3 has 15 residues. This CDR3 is CASSASGTTFSEQYF. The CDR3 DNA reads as TGTGCCAGCAGCGCGTCCGGGACAACTTTCTCCGAGCAGTACTTC.

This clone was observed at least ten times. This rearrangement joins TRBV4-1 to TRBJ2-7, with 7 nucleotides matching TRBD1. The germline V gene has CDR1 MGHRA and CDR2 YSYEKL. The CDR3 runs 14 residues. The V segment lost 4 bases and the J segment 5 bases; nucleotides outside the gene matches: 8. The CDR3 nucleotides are TGCGCCAGCAGCCCCCGACAGGGTGGGAACGAGCAGTACTTC. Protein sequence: CASSPRQGGNEQYF.

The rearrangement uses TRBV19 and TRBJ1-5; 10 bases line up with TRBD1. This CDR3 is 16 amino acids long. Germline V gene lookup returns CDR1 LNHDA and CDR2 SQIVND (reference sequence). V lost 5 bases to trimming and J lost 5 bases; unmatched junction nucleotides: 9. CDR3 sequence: CASSPRDRGTHQPQHF. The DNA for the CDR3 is TGTGCCAGTAGTCCAAGGGACAGGGGAACCCATCAGCCCCAGCATTTT.

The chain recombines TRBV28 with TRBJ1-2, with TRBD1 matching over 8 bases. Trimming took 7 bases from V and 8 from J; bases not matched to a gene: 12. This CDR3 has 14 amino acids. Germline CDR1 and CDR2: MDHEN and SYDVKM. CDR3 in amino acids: CASTSGGVVVGYTF. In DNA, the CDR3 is TGTGCCAGCACCTCAGGGGGCGTAGTTGTGGGCTACACCTTC.

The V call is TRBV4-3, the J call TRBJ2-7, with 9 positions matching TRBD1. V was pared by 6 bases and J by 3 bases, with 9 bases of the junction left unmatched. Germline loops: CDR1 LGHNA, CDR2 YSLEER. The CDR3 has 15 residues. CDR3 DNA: TGCGCCAGCAGTCCGTACTCGGACAGGGGCTACGAGCAGTACTTC. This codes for CASSPYSDRGYEQYF.

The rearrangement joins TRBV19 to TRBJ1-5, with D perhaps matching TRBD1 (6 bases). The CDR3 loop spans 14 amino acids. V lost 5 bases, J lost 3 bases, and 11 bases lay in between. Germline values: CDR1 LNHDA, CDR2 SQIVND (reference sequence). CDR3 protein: CASSAQGNNQPQHF. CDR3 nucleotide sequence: TGTGCCAGTAGTGCACAGGGTAACAATCAGCCCCAGCATTTT.

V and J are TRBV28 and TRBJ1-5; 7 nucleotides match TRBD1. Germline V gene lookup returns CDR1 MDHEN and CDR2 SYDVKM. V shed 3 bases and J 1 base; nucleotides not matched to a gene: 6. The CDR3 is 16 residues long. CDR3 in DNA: TGTGCCAGCAGTTTGGTTACAGGGGCCAGCAATCAGCCCCAGCATTTT. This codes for CASSLVTGASNQPQHF.

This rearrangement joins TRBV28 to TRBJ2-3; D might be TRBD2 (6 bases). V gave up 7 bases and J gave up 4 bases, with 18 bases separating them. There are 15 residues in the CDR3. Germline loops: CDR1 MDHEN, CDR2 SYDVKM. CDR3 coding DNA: TGTGCCAGCACCCCTCGGAGGGGTTCCGCAGATACGCAGTATTTT. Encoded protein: CASTPRRGSADTQYF.

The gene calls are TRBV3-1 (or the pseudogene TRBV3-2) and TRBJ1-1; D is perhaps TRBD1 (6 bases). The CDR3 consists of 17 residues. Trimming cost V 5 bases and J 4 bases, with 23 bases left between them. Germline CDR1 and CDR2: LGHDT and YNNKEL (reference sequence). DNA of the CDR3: TGTGCCAGCAGCGAAAGGGGGGGGGCGCGAGGAGGCACTGAAGCTTTCTTT. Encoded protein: CASSERGGARGGTEAFF.

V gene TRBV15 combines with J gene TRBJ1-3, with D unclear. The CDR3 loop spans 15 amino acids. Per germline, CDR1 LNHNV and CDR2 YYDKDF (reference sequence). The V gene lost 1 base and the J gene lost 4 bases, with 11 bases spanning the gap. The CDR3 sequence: CATSRVVGRGNTIYF. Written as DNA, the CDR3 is TGTGCCACCAGCAGAGTGGTGGGCAGGGGAAACACCATATATTTT.

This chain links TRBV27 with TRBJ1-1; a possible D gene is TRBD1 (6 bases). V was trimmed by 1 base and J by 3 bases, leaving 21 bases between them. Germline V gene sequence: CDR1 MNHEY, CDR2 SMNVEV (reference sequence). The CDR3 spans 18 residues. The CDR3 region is CASSLLSGWDSGDTEAFF. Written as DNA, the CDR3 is TGTGCCAGCAGTTTATTATCCGGTTGGGATTCAGGGGACACTGAAGCTTTCTTT.

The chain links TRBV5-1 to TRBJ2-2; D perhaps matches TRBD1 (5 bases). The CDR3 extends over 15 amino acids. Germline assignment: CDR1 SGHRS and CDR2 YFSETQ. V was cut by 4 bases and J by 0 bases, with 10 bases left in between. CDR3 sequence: CASSTSTANTGELFF. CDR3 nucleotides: TGCGCCAGCAGCACCTCGACAGCGAACACCGGGGAGCTGTTTTTT. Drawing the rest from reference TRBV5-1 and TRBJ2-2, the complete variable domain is KAGVTQTPRYLIKTRGQQVTLSCSPISGHRSVSWYQQTPGQGLQFLFEYFSETQRNKGNFPGRFSGRQFSNSRSEMNVSTLELGDSALYLCASSTSTANTGELFFGEGSRLTVL.

The CDR3 sequence: CASSAGGGNYGYTF. CDR3 nucleotides: TGTGCCAGTAGTGCGGGAGGGGGGAACTATGGCTACACCTTC. The chain links TRBV19 to TRBJ1-2; tentative D call: TRBD1 (6 bases). This CDR3 region has 14 residues. Trimming took off 5 bases at V and 2 bases at J, with 12 bases between the two ends. CDR1 is LNHDA, CDR2 SQIVND, per germline (reference sequence).

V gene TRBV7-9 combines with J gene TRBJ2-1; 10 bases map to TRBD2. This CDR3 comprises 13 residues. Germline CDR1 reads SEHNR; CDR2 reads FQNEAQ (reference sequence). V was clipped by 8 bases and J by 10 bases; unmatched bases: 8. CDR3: CASALAGVWEQFF. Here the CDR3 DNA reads TGTGCCAGCGCCCTAGCGGGAGTTTGGGAGCAGTTCTTC.